The text below deals with one T cell receptor (beta chain). What it binds is unknown. Trimming cost V 7 bases and J 5 bases, with 15 bases left between them. Germline V gene lookup returns CDR1 MDHEN and CDR2 SYDVKM. The CDR3 spans 14 residues. The data originate from a study of cytomegalovirus exposure and HLA in healthy donors. Study context: A prior analysis found around 110 million unique TCR beta sequences from some 200 million T cells. General study findings and limits: Rare TCR sequences predominated, though certain public TCRs were found in many donors. An analysis done earlier found most TCR beta V segments productive about 87% or about 30% of the time.

Use of 60 Vbeta and 13 Jbeta primers characterized the PCR. The protocol was immunoSEQ multiplex PCR, while the TCRdb copy is restricted to in-frame clones and leaves out a portion. The sample carries 100,000 to 120,000 clones, roughly 86% recorded once. The donors, nominally healthy at sampling, likely had unrecorded immune exposures. The sample consisted of PBMCs. The receptor comes from a man in his forties in good health and CMV-seronegative. The chain uses TRBV28 and TRBJ1-5; D may be TRBD1 (5 bases). The CDR3 nucleotides read TGTGCCAGCACCTTTGGGGGGTTTTATCAGCCCCAGCATTTT. Residues: CASTFGGFYQPQHF.